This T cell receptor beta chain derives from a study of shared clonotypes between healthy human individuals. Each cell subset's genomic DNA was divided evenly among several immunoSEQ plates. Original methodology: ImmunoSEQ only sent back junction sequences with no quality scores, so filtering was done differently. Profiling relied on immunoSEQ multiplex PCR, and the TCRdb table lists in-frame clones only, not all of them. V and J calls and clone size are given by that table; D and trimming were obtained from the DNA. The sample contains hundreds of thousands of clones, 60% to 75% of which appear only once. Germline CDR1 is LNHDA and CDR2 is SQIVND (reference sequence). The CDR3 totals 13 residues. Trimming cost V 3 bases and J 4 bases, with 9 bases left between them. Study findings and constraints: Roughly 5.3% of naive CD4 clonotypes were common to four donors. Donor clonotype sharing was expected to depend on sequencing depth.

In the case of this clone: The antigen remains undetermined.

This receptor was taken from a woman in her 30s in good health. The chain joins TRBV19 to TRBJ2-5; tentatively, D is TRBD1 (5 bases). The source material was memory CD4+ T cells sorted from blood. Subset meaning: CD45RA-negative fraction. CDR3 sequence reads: CASSIQGRETQYF. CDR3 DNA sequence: TGTGCCAGTAGTATTCAGGGAAGAGAGACCCAGTACTTC.